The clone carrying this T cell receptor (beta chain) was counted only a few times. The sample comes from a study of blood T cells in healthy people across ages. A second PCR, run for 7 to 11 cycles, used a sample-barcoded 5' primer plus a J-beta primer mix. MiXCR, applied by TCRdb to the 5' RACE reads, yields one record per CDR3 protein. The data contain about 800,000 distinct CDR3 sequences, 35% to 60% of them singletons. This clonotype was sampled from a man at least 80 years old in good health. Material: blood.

CDR3 sequence: CSARVETEGKQYF. The CDR3 DNA follows: TGCAGTGCCCGTGTTGAGACAGAGGGGAAACAGTACTTC. This sequence joins TRBV29-1 and TRBJ2-5; D may be TRBD1 or TRBD2 (5 bases each). This CDR3 contains 13 residues. Germline-derived CDR1 and CDR2 are SQVTM and ANQGSEA. Full variable domain (outside the CDR3, taken from reference TRBV29-1 and TRBJ2-5): SAVISQKPSRDICQRGTSLTIQCQVDSQVTMMFWYRQQPGQSLTLIATANQGSEATYESGFVIDKFPISRPNLTFSTLTVSNMSPEDSSIYLCSARVETEGKQYFGPGTRLLVL.